This T cell receptor (beta chain) derives from a study of CD8 T cells in ankylosing spondylitis. Germline V lookup: CDR1 DFQATT, CDR2 SNEGSKA (reference sequence). The CDR3 spans 17 residues. Trimming took 3 bases from V and 1 from J; bases not matched to a gene: 11. The study's findings and limits: A number of the motif variants had already been described in reactive arthritis synovial fluid and blood.

Many counts were recorded for this clonotype. No antigen is known for it. TCRdb re-called the 5' RACE reads with MiXCR, one entry per CDR3 protein. The sample yields about 320,000 distinct CDR3 sequences, roughly 11% seen once. This chain uses TRBV20-1 with TRBJ2-2, with 7 positions matching TRBD1. This sequence was found in a female donor with ankylosing spondylitis or in good health (not recorded which). Sequences were obtained from blood, either unsorted or a sorted T cell fraction (not recorded which). Written as DNA, the CDR3 is TGCAGTGCTAGCCCCCCCCAGGGACAGATGAACACCGGGGAGCTGTTTTTT. This translates into CSASPPQGQMNTGELFF.